A single sample is the source of the 3 T cell receptor beta chains below, sequenced in a study of blood T cell repertoires in COVID-19. Only in-frame clones appear in the TCRdb table, and some are missing; sequencing was by immunoSEQ multiplex PCR. The repertoire has about 87,000 clones, under 85% of them found once; the top ten carry 3% to 3.5%. The sequenced sample consisted of peripheral blood. These receptors originate from a woman of 80 years or more with COVID-19, enrolled during active disease.

This clone has only a few counts. The chain links TRBV5-1 to TRBJ1-1; 11 nucleotides agree with TRBD1. V lost 1 base to trimming and J lost 0 bases; unmatched junction nucleotides: 8. Germline CDR1 is SGHRS and CDR2 is YFSETQ. This CDR3 is 18 amino acids long. The CDR3 DNA follows: TGCGCCAGCAGCTTGTCGGGACAGGGGGTGCAAATGAACACTGAAGCTTTCTTT. This translates into CASSLSGQGVQMNTEAFF.

The rearrangement uses TRBV11-2 and TRBJ2-7; no clear D gene. CDR1 is SGHAT and CDR2 is FQNNGV in the germline V gene. V was cut by 0 bases and J by 4 bases, with 13 bases left in between. CDR3 length equals 15 residues. The CDR3 loop reads CASSLDRPFLYEQYF. The CDR3, as DNA: TGTGCCAGCAGCTTAGACAGGCCATTCTTATACGAGCAGTACTTC.

This chain connects TRBV15 to TRBJ2-5, with D possibly matching TRBD1 (5 bases). The germline gives CDR1 LNHNV, CDR2 YYDKDF (reference sequence). This CDR3 comprises 14 residues. V lost 0 bases and J 3 bases, leaving 8 bases between the germline ends. The CDR3 loop reads CATSRDPREETQYF. The CDR3 DNA is TGTGCCACCAGCAGAGATCCCAGGGAAGAGACCCAGTACTTC.